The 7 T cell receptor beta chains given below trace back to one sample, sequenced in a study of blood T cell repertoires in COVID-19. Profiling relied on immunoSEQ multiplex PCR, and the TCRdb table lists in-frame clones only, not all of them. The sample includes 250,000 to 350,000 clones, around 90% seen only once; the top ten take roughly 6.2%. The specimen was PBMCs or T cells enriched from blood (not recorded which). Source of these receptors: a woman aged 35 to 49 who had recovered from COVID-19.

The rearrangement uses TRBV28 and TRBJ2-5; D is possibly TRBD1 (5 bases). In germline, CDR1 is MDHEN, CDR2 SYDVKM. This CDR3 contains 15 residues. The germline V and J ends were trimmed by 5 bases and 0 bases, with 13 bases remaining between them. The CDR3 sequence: CASSSQGSNQETQYF. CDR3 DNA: TGTGCCAGCAGTAGCCAGGGAAGTAACCAAGAGACCCAGTACTTC.

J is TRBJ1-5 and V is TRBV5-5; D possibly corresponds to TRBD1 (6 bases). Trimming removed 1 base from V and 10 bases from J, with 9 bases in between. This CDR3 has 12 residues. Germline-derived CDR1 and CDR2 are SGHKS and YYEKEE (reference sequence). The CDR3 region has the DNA TGTGCCAGCAGCTTGTTACAGGGCCCCCAGCATTTT. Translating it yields CASSLLQGPQHF.

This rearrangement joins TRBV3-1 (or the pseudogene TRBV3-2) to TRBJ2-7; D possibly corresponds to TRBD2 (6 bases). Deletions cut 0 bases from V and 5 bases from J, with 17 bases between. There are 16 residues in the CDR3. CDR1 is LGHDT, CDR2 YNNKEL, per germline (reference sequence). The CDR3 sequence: CASSQDGTRGVDEQYF. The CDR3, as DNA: TGTGCCAGCAGCCAAGATGGGACGCGGGGCGTTGACGAGCAGTACTTC.

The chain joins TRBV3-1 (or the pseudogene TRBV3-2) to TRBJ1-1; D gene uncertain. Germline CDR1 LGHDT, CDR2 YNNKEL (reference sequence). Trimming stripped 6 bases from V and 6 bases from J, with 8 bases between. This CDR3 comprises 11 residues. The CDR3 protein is CASRLRAEAFF. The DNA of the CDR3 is TGTGCCAGCAGACTGAGGGCTGAAGCTTTCTTT.

Written as DNA, the CDR3 is TGTGCCAGCTCACCACGAGGACAGGGGCTAAATTCACCCCTCCACTTT. Protein: CASSPRGQGLNSPLHF. This chain uses TRBV18 with TRBJ1-6, with 9 bases that match TRBD1. Germline V gene data show CDR1 as KGHSH and CDR2 as LQKENI. This CDR3 comprises 16 residues. V lost 1 base and J lost 7; bases outside the gene matches: 5. Supplemented by reference TRBV18 and TRBJ1-6, the full variable domain reads NAGVMQNPRHLVRRRGQEARLRCSPMKGHSHVYWYRQLPEEGLKFMVYLQKENIIDESGMPKERFSAEFPKEGPSILRIQQVVRGDSAAYFCASSPRGQGLNSPLHFGNGTRLTVT.

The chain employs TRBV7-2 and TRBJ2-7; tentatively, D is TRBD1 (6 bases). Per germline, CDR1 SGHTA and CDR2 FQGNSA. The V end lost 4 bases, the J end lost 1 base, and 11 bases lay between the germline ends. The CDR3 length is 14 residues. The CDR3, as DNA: TGTGCCAGCAGCTCAGACAGGCCTTCCTACGAGCAGTACTTC. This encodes CASSSDRPSYEQYF.

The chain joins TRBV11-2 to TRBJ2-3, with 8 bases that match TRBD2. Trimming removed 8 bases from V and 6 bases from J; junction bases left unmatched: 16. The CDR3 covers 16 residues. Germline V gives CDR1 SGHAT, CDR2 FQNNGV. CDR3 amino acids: CASRRSGLGGGDTQYF. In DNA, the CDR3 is TGTGCCAGCCGCCGCTCAGGACTAGGCGGGGGGGATACGCAGTATTTT.